Presented here are 12 T cell receptor beta chains from one specimen sequenced in a study of cytomegalovirus exposure and HLA in healthy donors. This PCR relied on a set of 60 Vbeta primers and 13 Jbeta primers. Assay: immunoSEQ multiplex PCR; the TCRdb copy retains only in-frame clones and omits some. In the table there are 130,000 to 150,000 clones, around three quarters of which are singletons. The sample was PBMCs. All receptors come from a man between 40 and 49 years old in good health and CMV-seronegative.

CDR3 region: CASSLPKTRLGELFF. CDR3 DNA: TGTGCCAGCAGCTTACCTAAGACTAGGTTAGGGGAGCTGTTTTTT. The chain joins TRBV11-2 to TRBJ2-2; D might be TRBD2 (6 bases). The germline V gene has CDR1 SGHAT and CDR2 FQNNGV. The CDR3 consists of 15 residues. V dropped 2 bases and J dropped 8 bases, with 15 bases sitting between them.

The J gene is TRBJ2-1, the V gene TRBV7-2, with TRBD2 identical over 7 bases. CDR1 and CDR2 from the germline V gene are SGHTA and FQGNSA. The CDR3 is 12 amino acids. The junction had 3 bases not matched to a gene; V was cut back by 6 bases and J by 7 bases. The DNA for the CDR3 is TGTGCCAGCAGTCATAGCGGGAATGAGCAGTTCTTC. Translated, it gives CASSHSGNEQFF.

In this sample, this clone turned up a few times. The chain recombines TRBV11-3 with TRBJ2-3, with 12 nucleotides matching TRBD2. Germline V gives CDR1 SGHNT, CDR2 YENEEA. The CDR3 totals 18 residues. Losses at the gene ends were 5 bases for V and 0 bases for J; bases not matched to a gene: 9. The CDR3 DNA reads TGTGCCAGCAGCGCTGGGACTAGCGGGCCTGCTAGCACAGATACGCAGTATTTT. This encodes CASSAGTSGPASTDTQYF. Full variable domain (missing parts from reference TRBV11-3 and TRBJ2-3): EAGVVQSPRYKIIEKKQPVAFWCNPISGHNTLYWYLQNLGQGPELLIRYENEEAVDDSQLPKDRFSAERLKGVDSTLKIQPAELGDSAVYLCASSAGTSGPASTDTQYFGPGTRLTVL.

The gene calls are TRBV9 and TRBJ2-7, with 8 bases that match TRBD2. The junction had 4 bases not matched to a gene; V was cut back by 0 bases and J by 2 bases. CDR1 is SGDLS and CDR2 is YYNGEE in the germline V gene. The CDR3 has 15 residues. For the CDR3, the DNA is TGTGCCAGCAGCGTAGATAGCGGGGTTCCCTACGAGCAGTACTTC. Its protein product is CASSVDSGVPYEQYF.

V usage is TRBV9 and J usage is TRBJ1-1; the D gene is possibly TRBD1 (6 bases). This CDR3 region has 15 residues. Trimming cost V 0 bases and J 3 bases, with 12 bases left between them. Germline CDR1 SGDLS, CDR2 YYNGEE. The CDR3 reads CASSVEAGVDTEAFF. DNA for the CDR3: TGTGCCAGCAGCGTAGAAGCAGGGGTCGACACTGAAGCTTTCTTT.

CDR3 sequence (DNA): TGTGCCAGCAGTCCATACATGGCAGCGAACACCGGGGAGCTGTTTTTT. Its translation: CASSPYMAANTGELFF. The rearrangement links TRBV27 to TRBJ2-2; unclear D gene. CDR1 is MNHEY, CDR2 SMNVEV, per germline (reference sequence). Trimming left V 5 bases short and J 0 bases short, with 13 bases between. The length of the CDR3 is 16 residues.

This clone was observed once. The chain has TRBV19 and TRBJ2-5; 8 bases map to TRBD1. J lost 2 bases, V lost 3 bases, and 5 bases had no gene match. This CDR3 region has 15 residues. CDR1 LNHDA and CDR2 SQIVND come from the germline V gene (reference sequence). In DNA form, the CDR3 reads TGTGCCAGTAGTATCTCCAGGGGGCCACAAGAGACCCAGTACTTC. It encodes CASSISRGPQETQYF.

This rearrangement joins TRBV4-3 to TRBJ2-2, with a weak D call TRBD1 (6 bases). Germline loops: CDR1 LGHNA, CDR2 YSLEER. The CDR3 totals 15 residues. V dropped 6 bases and J dropped 6 bases, with 17 bases sitting between them. The CDR3 loop is CASSLYRDIAGELFF. The CDR3 nucleotides are TGCGCCAGCAGTCTCTACAGGGATATAGCCGGGGAGCTGTTTTTT.

This clone was counted once. V is TRBV5-1 and J is TRBJ2-5; D ambiguous. The CDR3 runs to 15 residues. Germline assignment: CDR1 SGHRS and CDR2 YFSETQ. Trimming stripped 4 bases from V and 2 bases from J, with 15 bases between. Here the CDR3 DNA reads TGCGCCAGCAGCCTAGAAACGACCGCTCAAGAGACCCAGTACTTC. Translated, it gives CASSLETTAQETQYF.

The chain combines TRBV30 with TRBJ1-2; 7 nucleotides align to TRBD1. The germline V gene encodes CDR1 GTSNPN and CDR2 SVGIG (reference sequence). V was clipped by 1 base and J by 8 bases; unmatched bases: 7. The length of the CDR3 is 13 residues. Here the CDR3 DNA reads TGTGCCTGGAGTGACGAGGGGGCTGGAGGCTACACCTTC. It translates to CAWSDEGAGGYTF.

The J gene is TRBJ1-6, the V gene TRBV9; D gene uncertain. The V end was cut by 0 bases, the J end by 5 bases, with 9 bases between. Germline CDR1 reads SGDLS; CDR2 reads YYNGEE. CDR3 length: 15 amino acids. The CDR3 DNA follows: TGTGCCAGCAGCGTAGTGGCGGAAAATAATTCACCCCTCCACTTT. This codes for CASSVVAENNSPLHF. Combining the CDR3 with reference TRBV9 and TRBJ1-6 gives the whole variable domain DSGVTQTPKHLITATGQRVTLRCSPRSGDLSVYWYQQSLDQGLQFLIQYYNGEERAKGNILERFSAQQFPDLHSELNLSSLELGDSALYFCASSVVAENNSPLHFGNGTRLTVT.

This sequence joins TRBV2 and TRBJ1-1, with TRBD1 matching 8 bases. Germline lookup yields CDR1 SNHLY and CDR2 FYNNEI. The trim removed 10 bases at V and 4 bases at J, leaving 5 bases unmatched. This CDR3 spans 12 amino acids. CDR3 sequence (DNA): TGTGCCATATGGACAGGGCCCACTGAAGCTTTCTTT. Protein product: CAIWTGPTEAFF.